These 17 T cell receptor beta chains were all obtained from the same sample, sequenced in a study of cytomegalovirus exposure and HLA in healthy donors. PCR used 60 Vbeta primers and 13 Jbeta primers. TCRdb keeps only in-frame clones here, not all; method: immunoSEQ multiplex PCR. The table lists fewer than 100,000 clones, roughly 78% of them singletons. The sequenced sample consisted of PBMCs. These receptors all stem from a male donor in good health and CMV-seropositive.

The V and J genes are TRBV6-5 and TRBJ2-1, with 8 bases lining up with TRBD2. The CDR3 contains 15 residues. CDR1 is MNHEY and CDR2 is SVGAGI in the germline V gene. Losses at the gene ends were 6 bases for V and 2 bases for J; bases not matched to a gene: 6. The CDR3 reads CASRKLADPYNEQFF. In DNA form, the CDR3 reads TGTGCCAGCAGGAAACTAGCGGACCCCTACAATGAGCAGTTCTTC.

This clone was recorded only once. The genes are TRBV10-3 and TRBJ1-3, with D possibly TRBD1 on 5 matching bases. The CDR3 covers 17 residues. Germline CDR1 reads ENHRY; CDR2 reads SYGVKD. V lost 4 bases and J 0 bases, leaving 16 bases between the germline ends. CDR3 DNA sequence: TGTGCCATCAGTGCGTTCGCCAGGGCGAGCTCTGGAAACACCATATATTTT. It is translated as CAISAFARASSGNTIYF.

The rearrangement uses TRBV23-1 and TRBJ2-3; weak D call: TRBD1 (8 bases). TRBV23-1 is filed as an ORF, its function uncertain. V was shortened by 10 bases and J by 4 bases, with 30 bases between the two germline ends. CDR3 size: 18 residues. CDR3 DNA: TGCGCCACCTGGACAGGGAGACTCTTGGCGGGAGAAGCAGATACGCAGTATTTT. Protein sequence: CATWTGRLLAGEADTQYF.

The chain links TRBV18 to TRBJ1-1, with 9 bases identical to TRBD1. Germline V lookup: CDR1 KGHSH, CDR2 LQKENI. The CDR3 consists of 15 residues. V trimming: 3 bases; J trimming: 4 bases; junction bases outside the gene matches: 6. CDR3: CASSPLEDRGTEAFF. CDR3 DNA: TGTGCCAGCTCACCGCTCGAGGACAGGGGCACTGAAGCTTTCTTT.

The CDR3 coding sequence is TGTGCCAGTACCCAAGGCACAGGCCCGCTGAGGGAGCTGTTTTTT. Translated: CASTQGTGPLRELFF. The rearrangement uses TRBV7-9 and TRBJ2-2; D possibly corresponds to TRBD1 (5 bases). CDR3 length equals 15 residues. V lost 9 bases and J 9 bases, leaving 23 bases between the germline ends. Germline-derived CDR1 and CDR2 are SEHNR and FQNEAQ (reference sequence).

This clone was recorded once. The chain's CDR3 is CASTAGEEETQYF. As DNA, the CDR3 is TGTGCCAGCACCGCTGGGGAGGAAGAGACCCAGTACTTC. The J gene is TRBJ2-5, the V gene TRBV7-9; TRBD2 is a possible D gene (6 bases). V shed 7 bases and J shed 3 bases, with 12 bases lying between them. The germline V gene has CDR1 SEHNR and CDR2 FQNEAQ (reference sequence). The CDR3 loop spans 13 amino acids.

A few counts support this clone. The chain links TRBV28 to TRBJ2-1; 9 bases fit TRBD2. This CDR3 has 13 amino acids. The ends lost 3 bases at V and 6 bases at J; junction bases unmatched: 0. Germline lookup yields CDR1 MDHEN and CDR2 SYDVKM. CDR3 nucleotides: TGTGCCAGCAGTTTGACTAGCGGCAATGAGCAGTTCTTC. It encodes CASSLTSGNEQFF. Filled out from reference TRBV28 and TRBJ2-1, the complete variable domain reads DVKVTQSSRYLVKRTGEKVFLECVQDMDHENMFWYRQDPGLGLRLIYFSYDVKMKEKGDIPEGYSVSREKKERFSLILESASTNQTSMYLCASSLTSGNEQFFGPGTRLTVL.

The rearrangement uses TRBV5-1 and TRBJ2-7; 9 bases map to TRBD2. V shed 5 bases, J shed 3 bases, and the junction held 3 bases outside the gene matches. This CDR3 is 13 amino acids long. The germline gives CDR1 SGHRS, CDR2 YFSETQ. CDR3 sequence (DNA): TGCGCCAGCAGTCTAGCGGGGCGCTACGAGCAGTACTTC. Its protein product is CASSLAGRYEQYF. Together with reference TRBV5-1 and TRBJ2-7, the CDR3 gives the full variable domain: KAGVTQTPRYLIKTRGQQVTLSCSPISGHRSVSWYQQTPGQGLQFLFEYFSETQRNKGNFPGRFSGRQFSNSRSEMNVSTLELGDSALYLCASSLAGRYEQYFGPGTRLTVT.

V gene TRBV4-1 combines with J gene TRBJ2-3, with D possibly being TRBD2 (6 bases). Germline CDR1 reads MGHRA; CDR2 reads YSYEKL. Between the trimmed V and J ends, which lost 0 bases and 3 bases, there was a span of 13 bases. This CDR3 is 16 amino acids long. As DNA, the CDR3 is TGCGCCAGCAGCCAAGATCGGGCGGGATTTACAGATACGCAGTATTTT. It encodes CASSQDRAGFTDTQYF.

This clone was counted only a few times. This chain uses TRBV19 with TRBJ2-3; TRBD2 agrees at 11 bases. The CDR3 runs to 18 residues. J was trimmed by 3 bases and V by 3 bases; bases with no gene match: 11. Germline-derived CDR1 and CDR2 are LNHDA and SQIVND (reference sequence). The CDR3 reads CASSMTSGTPFRTDTQYF. The CDR3 DNA sequence: TGTGCCAGTAGTATGACTAGCGGGACCCCCTTTAGGACAGATACGCAGTATTTT.

The chain employs TRBV28 and TRBJ1-5, with 8 bases matching TRBD1. V shed 7 bases, J shed 3 bases, and the junction held 11 bases outside the gene matches. Per the germline V gene, CDR1 is MDHEN and CDR2 is SYDVKM. This CDR3 contains 16 residues. The CDR3 loop reads CASNSRGRVFNQPQHF. The CDR3 DNA is TGTGCCAGCAACTCCAGGGGGCGAGTCTTCAATCAGCCCCAGCATTTT. Drawing the rest from reference TRBV28 and TRBJ1-5, the complete variable domain is DVKVTQSSRYLVKRTGEKVFLECVQDMDHENMFWYRQDPGLGLRLIYFSYDVKMKEKGDIPEGYSVSREKKERFSLILESASTNQTSMYLCASNSRGRVFNQPQHFGDGTRLSIL.

The CDR3 sequence is CASSFSSSYEQYF. In DNA, the CDR3 is TGTGCCAGCAGTTTTAGTAGCTCCTACGAGCAGTACTTC. V gene TRBV28 combines with J gene TRBJ2-7; no clear D gene. V lost 3 bases and J lost 0, with 6 bases in between. Germline assignment: CDR1 MDHEN and CDR2 SYDVKM. The CDR3 runs 13 residues.

V and J are TRBV6-4 and TRBJ1-6, with 10 bases identical to TRBD1. J was trimmed by 7 bases and V by 3 bases; bases with no gene match: 6. This CDR3 is 16 amino acids long. Germline V CDR1 and CDR2: MRHNA, SNTAGT. The CDR3 DNA reads as TGTGCCAGCAGTGATGCACCGGGACAGGGGAATTCACCCCTCCACTTT. Translation gives CASSDAPGQGNSPLHF.

The rearrangement joins TRBV28 to TRBJ1-2; D is perhaps TRBD1 (5 bases). The CDR3 has 14 amino acids. V was pared by 4 bases and J by 6 bases, with 15 bases between. Germline CDR1 MDHEN, CDR2 SYDVKM. The CDR3 is CASSSFRGSDGYTF. The CDR3 DNA is TGTGCCAGCAGTTCTTTCCGGGGGAGTGATGGCTACACCTTC.

The chain carries TRBV5-1 and TRBJ1-2; 8 nucleotides match TRBD1. This CDR3 comprises 14 residues. Germline V gene lookup returns CDR1 SGHRS and CDR2 YFSETQ. The ends lost 2 bases at V and 6 bases at J; junction bases unmatched: 6. CDR3 loop: CASSFYQGADGYTF. The CDR3 DNA follows: TGCGCCAGCAGCTTTTATCAGGGGGCGGATGGCTACACCTTC.

This clone was found once. The chain couples TRBV28 to TRBJ2-5; 7 bases line up with TRBD2. The CDR3 spans 15 residues. J was trimmed by 5 bases and V by 2 bases; bases with no gene match: 8. Germline V CDR1 and CDR2: MDHEN, SYDVKM. The CDR3 sequence: CASSLGGRSGETQYF. CDR3 bases: TGTGCCAGCAGTTTAGGCGGGAGAAGTGGGGAGACCCAGTACTTC.

The chain combines TRBV30 with TRBJ2-3; 8 bases fit TRBD2. CDR1 and CDR2 from the germline V gene are GTSNPN and SVGIG (reference sequence). With V trimmed by 0 bases and J by 2 bases, 10 bases remained unmatched. This CDR3 contains 17 residues. In DNA form, the CDR3 reads TGTGCCTGGAGTGTAGGGGGGGCGCGGGAGGCCACAGATACGCAGTATTTT. Translating gives CAWSVGGAREATDTQYF. The full variable domain, its missing parts supplied by reference TRBV30 and TRBJ2-3, is SQTIHQWPATLVQPVGSPLSLECTVEGTSNPNLYWYRQAAGRGLQLLFYSVGIGQISSEVPQNLSASRPQDRQFILSSKKLLLSDSGFYLCAWSVGGAREATDTQYFGPGTRLTVL.